The sequence of this T cell receptor beta chain was determined in a study of PD-L1 blockade in urothelial cancer (dated by TCRdb to 2016 to 2017). The study in broad terms: Every patient began therapy at some point between 2014 and 2015 and was given atezolizumab 1,200 mg intravenously every 3 weeks. Patients had an ECOG performance status of 0 or 1 and had received between 0 and 3 prior chemotherapy regimens. Blood samples gave a median of approximately 150,000 T cells and 80,000 or so unique TCRs, with a median clonality of around 0.074. The study was an exploratory multi-omic analysis of somatic, immune and clinical correlates of response to PD-L1 blockade with atezolizumab in urothelial cancer. Progression-free survival longer than 6 months counted as durable clinical benefit, and TCR features were additionally tested against both progression-free and overall survival. Whole exome sequencing and RNA sequencing of pretreatment tumors were performed alongside TCR sequencing in the same patients. Pretreatment blood TCR-seq was available for under 35 patients, at least one posttreatment blood collection was obtained for about 25 patients, and tumor TCR-seq was available for about 25 patients. TCR sequencing covered pretreatment tumor samples and matched, serially collected peripheral blood taken before and after atezolizumab treatment. About 85% of the 29 patients were males with bladder-origin urothelial cancer, and about 60% of the 29 reported a prior smoking history. Durable clinical benefit was achieved by nine patients but not by the remaining 20. Blood samples were analyzed at 3 weeks after treatment start (second dose) and at 6 weeks after treatment start. Broad study findings and their caveats: Among patients with durable benefit, tumor-associated TCR clones showed greater expansion in peripheral blood 3 weeks after treatment started (n = 22, p = 0.022). Because the sample size was small (n of about 27) and many of the analyses were exploratory, the results are meant to be hypothesis-generating. Improved progression-free and overall survival was associated with having pretreatment peripheral blood TCR clonality below the median.

Concerning this clone itself: Its antigen has not been determined. No base qualities exist here, and no much larger clone lies one base off it.

Relative to germline, V is 2 bases shorter and J is 5 bases shorter, with 12 bases between their ends. Inclusive of the bounding cysteine and phenylalanine, the CDR3 is 14 residues long. Only the CDR3 portion is preserved as DNA: 42 bases, with reading frame beginning at the first base. Via the germline V gene, CDR1 is SNHLY and CDR2 FYNNEI. Each PCR received spiked-in synthetic TCR analog templates so that absolute template abundance could be estimated from read counts. The immunoSEQ assay used bias-controlled V and J gene primers to amplify TCRbeta CDR3 regions from genomic DNA. Sequencing of rearranged TCRbeta segments was performed at approximately 20X coverage. On the authors' methods: Sequencing errors were corrected by clustering and CDR3s were annotated against IMGT to assign V, D and J genes. Out-of-frame and stop-codon sequences were excluded, and only productive TCRbeta rearrangements were used in downstream analyses. Clonality was computed as one minus Shannon entropy normalized by the log of the number of unique productive sequences. Fisher's exact test with Benjamini-Hochberg correction, using a cutoff of adjusted p below 0.01, was how clones that differed between time points or between blood and tumor were identified. Entries here come from immuneACCESS through TCRdb and include only in-frame sequences with V and J called. Some clones fail to appear in such tables; in the studies checked, an unresolved V gene covers under half of the shortfall, and the cause of the remainder is unknown. The DNA was the basis for D and trimming; V, J and clone size are from that table. This sample lists almost 50,000 clones; around 84% were detected once. The ten largest account for 3.2% of the sample.

The time point label of this sample denotes: pretreatment peripheral blood. A cohort of 25 to 30 patients with locally advanced or metastatic urothelial carcinoma, treated at Memorial Sloan Kettering on a trial protocol, was included. Peripheral blood mononuclear cells were collected from each patient pretreatment and during treatment, giving between 1 and 8 total time points per patient. The Qiagen DNeasy Blood extraction kit was used to purify genomic DNA from total PBMCs and tumor samples. PBMCs were collected pretreatment and during treatment, and were isolated and stored as previously described.

This receptor was taken from an older man with urothelial cancer. Sequenced here: PBMCs, sampled around atezolizumab (anti-PD-L1) treatment. The chain is assembled from TRBV2 and TRBJ2-5, with a tentative D gene TRBD2 over 5 matching bases. The CDR3 corresponds to CASSERTPAETQYF. The DNA sequence reads TGTGCCAGCAGTGAAAGGACTCCCGCTGAGACCCAGTACTTC.